This TCR beta chain is from a study of shared clonotypes between healthy human individuals. The CDR3 is made up of 14 amino acids. Germline-derived CDR1 and CDR2 are SGHNT and YYREEE (reference sequence). J gave up 6 bases and V 6 bases, and 8 bases lay outside the gene matches. The method was immunoSEQ multiplex PCR; TCRdb's version includes in-frame clones alone and lacks a portion of them. The repertoire includes over 1.4 million clones, around 95% of them detected once, and approximately 1.1% sits in the top ten. The receptor's source is a man aged 30-40 years in good health. The chain is built from TRBV5-4 and TRBJ2-3; 9 positions match TRBD1. The sequenced sample was naive CD4+ T cells sorted from blood. Subset specified: CD45RA+ positively selected. The CDR3 nucleotides read TGTGCCAGCACCCCGGACAGGGGAGGGGATACGCAGTATTTT. Protein product: CASTPDRGGDTQYF.